The 10 T cell receptor beta chains reported below all come from one sample, sequenced in a study of breast tumors, draining lymph nodes, adjacent tissues (dated by TCRdb to between 2015 and 2016). Lymph node samples were obtained from the axillary draining lymph nodes of breast cancer patients. The library was obtained by multiplex PCR. TCRdb records Illumina HiSeq 2000 as the sequencer. TCRdb trimmed public reads at Q25 via fastp, called clones via MiXCR and kept in-frame beta chains. Rows matching on CDR3 protein sequence are summarized as one entry with the most common DNA and genes. The sample has 120,000 or so distinct CDR3 sequences on record, 20% of them singletons. The ten biggest clones cover over 3% of the sample. What was sequenced was axillary lymph node tissue. The source is a female donor with breast cancer. Some clones in this sample may be carry-over from other donors' samples.

On this clonotype: It may be a read error: a sequence one base away is much more abundant. The DNA is omitted, as the CDR3 cannot be located on it reliably, and the CDR3 follows TCRdb's listing. The chain's CDR3 is CASSVGQGARQPQRF. This sequence joins TRBV9 and TRBJ1-5; TRBD1, the table's D call, lacks a check against the DNA. The germline CDR1 and CDR2 sequences are SGDLS and YYNGEE. The CDR3 is 15 residues long, counting both termini.

This clonotype was observed many times. The chain joins TRBV7-9 to TRBJ2-5, with D perhaps assigned TRBD1 or TRBD2 (5 bases each). Germline CDR1 and CDR2: SEHNR and FQNEAQ (reference sequence). The CDR3 contains 15 residues. V lost 2 bases, J lost 4 bases, and 14 bases lay in between. DNA for the CDR3: TGTGCCAGCAGCTTAACCACGAGGGGATCAGAGACCCAGTACTTC. As protein: CASSLTTRGSETQYF.

For this clonotype: Likely a read error: the CDR3 ends without its conserved phenylalanine or tryptophan. V and J are TRBV19 and TRBJ2-3; TRBD2 aligns across 9 bases. Germline trimming cut 3 bases from V and 2 bases from J; bases unmatched to any gene: 9. Germline V CDR1 and CDR2: LNHDA, SQIVND (reference sequence). The CDR3 contains 17 residues. The CDR3 region is CASSILSSGGLTDTQYS. The CDR3, as DNA: TGTGCCAGTAGTATTTTGAGTAGCGGGGGACTCACAGATACGCAGTATTCT.

This clonotype has ten or more counts. The chain links TRBV5-1 to TRBJ2-7; D perhaps matches TRBD1 (6 bases). CDR3 size: 14 residues. V lost 0 bases to trimming and J lost 3 bases, with 10 bases between them. Germline CDR1 reads SGHRS; CDR2 reads YFSETQ. Written as DNA, the CDR3 is TGCGCCAGCAGCTTGGTCATAGGGGGCTACGAGCAGTACTTC. It yields the protein CASSLVIGGYEQYF.

This clonotype was found many times. The V call is TRBV5-4, the J call TRBJ1-5; D may be TRBD1 (5 bases). V lost 0 bases to trimming and J lost 0 bases, with 10 bases between them. Germline loops: CDR1 SGHNT, CDR2 YYREEE (reference sequence). This CDR3 spans 16 amino acids. Here the CDR3 DNA reads TGTGCCAGCAGCTTGGTGGGCAGGGATAGCAATCAGCCCCAGCATTTT. Translating it yields CASSLVGRDSNQPQHF.

This clonotype was seen repeatedly, ten times or more. The chain employs TRBV5-1 and TRBJ2-7, with D perhaps TRBD2 (6 bases). Trimming took 1 base from V and 3 from J, leaving 20 bases between them. This CDR3 region has 17 residues. The V gene's germline CDR1 is SGHRS and CDR2 YFSETQ. In nucleotides, the CDR3 is TGCGCCAGCAGCTTGTTGACAGCCGGTATGGGGGGCTACGAGCAGTACTTC. Its protein product is CASSLLTAGMGGYEQYF.

Many counts were recorded for this clonotype. The chain links TRBV3-1 to TRBJ2-7, with D possibly matching TRBD2 (5 bases). The V end lost 3 bases, the J end lost 2 bases, and 8 bases lay between the germline ends. Per the germline V gene, CDR1 is LGHDT and CDR2 is YNNKEL (reference sequence). The CDR3 loop spans 13 amino acids. Here the CDR3 DNA reads TGTGCCAGCAGCCATCCGGGGACCTACGAGCAGTACTTC. Residues: CASSHPGTYEQYF.

Only a few counts were recorded for this clonotype. V usage is TRBV6-6 and J usage is TRBJ2-4, with TRBD2 identical over 9 bases. CDR3 size: 17 residues. J was trimmed by 2 bases and V by 7 bases; bases with no gene match: 12. The germline V gene encodes CDR1 MNHNY and CDR2 SVGAGI (reference sequence). The chain's CDR3 is CASTTRRAGGSKNIQYF. CDR3 nucleotide sequence: TGTGCCAGCACTACCCGTCGAGCGGGAGGCTCCAAAAACATTCAGTACTTC.

This clonotype has a count of ten or more. The rearrangement joins TRBV19 to TRBJ2-3, with 9 bases lining up with TRBD2. CDR3 length: 17 residues. Germline CDR1 reads LNHDA; CDR2 reads SQIVND (reference sequence). V was pared by 6 bases and J by 2 bases, with 12 bases of the junction left unmatched. The CDR3 sequence: CASRRRGGERATDTQYF. CDR3 nucleotide sequence: TGTGCCAGTAGGCGGCGGGGGGGTGAGCGGGCCACAGATACGCAGTATTTT.

This clonotype was observed many times. V gene TRBV5-4 combines with J gene TRBJ1-2; D not certain. The CDR3 runs to 13 residues. CDR1 is SGHNT and CDR2 is YYREEE in the germline V gene (reference sequence). V gave up 6 bases and J gave up 4 bases, with 13 bases separating them. CDR3 loop: CASTSGVSYGYTF. The CDR3 nucleotides read TGTGCCAGCACCTCCGGCGTTAGCTATGGCTACACCTTC.